This T cell receptor (beta chain) appears in the sequencing data of a study of T cell responses to AZD1222 COVID-19 vaccine. About this clone: What it recognizes is unknown.

The study's findings and limits: Clonal diversity was possibly underestimated, and white British individuals and females predominated among donors. The span of vaccine-associated CD4 TCRs extended across spike, with dominance at 160-218 and 743-854.

Sequencing was performed with immunoSEQ multiplex PCR; in TCRdb, only in-frame clones are kept and a portion is missing. The sample carries some 200,000 clones, roughly 91% recorded once. This CDR3 is built from 14 residues. Between the trimmed V and J ends, which lost 0 bases and 1 base, there was a span of 7 bases. In germline, CDR1 is SGHAT, CDR2 FQNNGV. The J gene is TRBJ2-7, the V gene TRBV11-2; D might be TRBD1 (6 bases). This receptor was obtained from an adult in good health. Sample: peripheral blood, taken on day 0 of MenACWY control vaccination. Written as DNA, the CDR3 is TGTGCCAGCAGCTTAGAGGACAGATCCTACGAGCAGTACTTC. Its translation is CASSLEDRSYEQYF.